These T cell receptor beta chains were read from a single sample in a study of regulatory T cells in long-lasting Graves disease. One entry per CDR3 protein results from TCRdb running MiXCR on the multiplex PCR reads. The sample lists approximately 540,000 distinct CDR3 sequences, 12% occurring once. The same specimen was also included in a second study, on T cells in Graves' hyperthyroidism and ophthalmopathy.

Sequenced here: peripheral blood mononuclear cells (PBMCs), sampled at new diagnosis, from a patient treated with antithyroid drugs. These receptors were obtained from a woman in her 30s with Graves disease. Each CDR3 is given with its conserved first and last residue. A D gene is named only where the DNA matches it firmly. Some rows mark clone size as missing; the rest say once, few, many or name a class of expanded clone.

>TRBV7-9|few|.|TRBJ2-2
TGTGCCAGCAGCTTAGGGGGCTGGGCCACCGGGGAGCTGTTTTTT
CASSLGGWATGELFF
>TRBV12-5|many|.|TRBJ2-5
TGTGCTAGTGGTAGAGGGGGACAAGAGACCCAGTACTTC
CASGRGGQETQYF
>TRBV7-8|.|.|TRBJ1-5
TGTGCCAGCAGCTTATCCCGACATCAGCCCCAGCATTTT
CASSLSRHQPQHF
>TRBV11-3|many|.|TRBJ2-2
TGTGCCAGCAGCCCCGGGCAGGGGCGACGGACCGGGGAGCTGTTTTTT
CASSPGQGRRTGELFF
>TRBV19|few|.|TRBJ1-5
TGTGCCAGTAGTATAGTGGACAAAACCTTTAGCAATCAGCCCCAGCATTTT
CASSIVDKTFSNQPQHF
>TRBV6-5|few|.|TRBJ1-6
TGTGCCAGCAGTTACCGGGGATTTTCACCCCTCCACTTT
CASSYRGFSPLHF
>TRBV28|many|.|TRBJ1-2
TGTGCCACCGCAACTACCCGGGCTCAAGGCTATGGCTACACCTTC
CATATTRAQGYGYTF
>TRBV19|.|TRBD2|TRBJ2-1
TGTGCCAGTAGTAATCTAGCGGGTACAGAGAGCTCCTACAATGAGCAGTTCTTC
CASSNLAGTESSYNEQFF
>TRBV19|.|TRBD1|TRBJ2-7
TGTGCCAGTAGTATTGGACAGGGTTGGGCCGAGCAGTACTTC
CASSIGQGWAEQYF
>TRBV7-7|once|TRBD2|TRBJ2-3
TGTGCTAGCAGCTTAGTGGGGACTATTCGAGGTCTGGATACGCAGTATTTT
CASSLVGTIRGLDTQYF
>TRBV20-1|.|TRBD2|TRBJ2-7
TGCAGTGCTAGTGTGCCTAGCGGGAGCTACGAGCAGTACTTC
CSASVPSGSYEQYF
>TRBV6-1|many|TRBD2|TRBJ2-1
TGTGCCAGCAGTCGGACTAGCATGGTAGGGCAGTTCTTC
CASSRTSMVGQFF
>TRBV27|many|TRBD2|TRBJ2-3
TGTGCCAGCAGTTTCGAGGGAGGGTTCGCAGATACGCAGTATTTT
CASSFEGGFADTQYF
>TRBV11-2|.|.|TRBJ2-3
TGTGCCAGCAGCCCGGCGTGGGAGTCTCGAGCTAGAGAGCCCCAGACAGATACGCAGTATTTT
CASSPAWESRAREPQTDTQYF
>TRBV6-2/TRBV6-3|few|.|TRBJ2-1
TGTGCCAGCAGTTATGGATTTTACAATGAGCAGTTCTTC
CASSYGFYNEQFF
>TRBV12-3/TRBV12-4|many|.|TRBJ1-5
TGTGCCAGCAGCCCGGTTGGAGCTCCCCAGCCCCAGCATTTT
CASSPVGAPQPQHF
>TRBV27|many|.|TRBJ2-1
TGTGCCAGCAGGGACGTTGAGAGTGCCCTATACAATGAGCAGTTCTTC
CASRDVESALYNEQFF
>TRBV10-3|many|TRBD1|TRBJ1-5
TGTGCCATCAGTTCCGGGACAGGGAATCAGCCCCAGCATTTT
CAISSGTGNQPQHF
>TRBV7-9|many|.|TRBJ1-1
TGTGCCAGCAGCTTGTTAGGAGGGCCATATGACACTGAAGCTTTCTTT
CASSLLGGPYDTEAFF
>TRBV5-6|many|.|TRBJ2-7
TGTGCCAGCAGCCCGGGAACTAAGCTTCAGCAGTACTTC
CASSPGTKLQQYF
>TRBV19|many|TRBD2|TRBJ2-1
TGTGCCAGTAGTCCCACGGGACTAGCGGGAGGACGTCCGTGGGAGCAGTTCTTC
CASSPTGLAGGRPWEQFF
>TRBV20-1|few|TRBD1|TRBJ2-7
TGCAGTGCTAGAAATCCCCTCGGACAGGGGGCCCACGAGCAGTACTTC
CSARNPLGQGAHEQYF
>TRBV6-1|.|.|TRBJ2-1
TGTGCCAGCACCCCTAGGGGCCCCAATGAGCAGTTCTTC
CASTPRGPNEQFF
>TRBV6-5|many|TRBD1|TRBJ2-2
TGTGCCAGCAGTTACTTGGCAGGGGGCGGTACCGGGGAGCTGTTTTTT
CASSYLAGGGTGELFF
>TRBV18|.|.|TRBJ2-3
TGTGCCAGCTCACCACCCGGAGTGCGGGGTACAGATACGCAGTATTTT
CASSPPGVRGTDTQYF
>TRBV24-1|many|.|TRBJ2-2
TGTGCCACCAGTGATTGGGGGGGCGCGAGGACCGGGGAGCTGTTTTTT
CATSDWGGARTGELFF
>TRBV20-1|many|TRBD2|TRBJ2-3
TGCAGTGCTAGTCAAAGCGGGAGGGCCAGGGCAGATACGCAGTATTTT
CSASQSGRARADTQYF
>TRBV9|.|TRBD1|TRBJ1-1
TGTGCCAGCAGCCCGAACGTTGACAGGGCGGCCACTGAAGCTTTCTTT
CASSPNVDRAATEAFF
>TRBV4-1|many|.|TRBJ2-1
TGCGCCAGCAGCTTCCGACCCACGAGTAGAGGGGAGCAGTTCTTC
CASSFRPTSRGEQFF
>TRBV27|many|.|TRBJ1-3
TGTGCCAGCAGACAGACTTCCGGAAACACCATATATTTT
CASRQTSGNTIYF
>TRBV12-3/TRBV12-4|few|.|TRBJ2-5
TGTGCCAGCACTCCTGGGGACTCGCGACAAGAGACCCAGTACTTC
CASTPGDSRQETQYF
>TRBV4-1|many|.|TRBJ2-1
TGCGCCAGCAGCCAAGACGGGCCCAGCTCCTACAATGAGCAGTTCTTC
CASSQDGPSSYNEQFF
>TRBV2|many|.|TRBJ2-2
TGTGCCAGCAGTGATTCAGGGGCCCCGAACACCGGGGAGCTGTTTTTT
CASSDSGAPNTGELFF
>TRBV7-9|many|.|TRBJ2-7
TGTGCCAGCAGCTTAGAACGGGACGTGGGGGAGCAGTACTTC
CASSLERDVGEQYF
>TRBV4-3|few|TRBD2|TRBJ2-1
TGCGCCAGCAGCCAAGAATGGACTAGCGGGAGCTACAATGAGCAGTTCTTC
CASSQEWTSGSYNEQFF
>TRBV5-5|.|TRBD1|TRBJ1-1
TGTGCCAGCAGCCCGGACAGGGTAAGCGCCACTGAAGCTTTCTTT
CASSPDRVSATEAFF
>TRBV27|many|TRBD1|TRBJ1-4
TGTGCCAGCAGTCACGGACAGGGGAATGAAAAACTGTTTTTT
CASSHGQGNEKLFF
>TRBV5-6|many|TRBD1|TRBJ1-2
TGTGCCAGCAGCTTGGGAGGGGACAGGGGCTACACCTTC
CASSLGGDRGYTF
>TRBV7-9|many|TRBD1|TRBJ1-1
TGTGCCAGCAGCCCTCGAAGGGGGCACACTGAAGCTTTCTTT
CASSPRRGHTEAFF
>TRBV27|many|.|TRBJ1-4
TGTGCCAGCAGTTTGTTGGGGGTCAGTGAAAAACTGTTTTTT
CASSLLGVSEKLFF
>TRBV27|many|.|TRBJ2-7
TGTGCCAAAGACTTAGCCGCGGCAACGCGACACTACGAGCAGTACTTC
CAKDLAAATRHYEQYF
>TRBV5-6|many|.|TRBJ1-1
TGTGCCAGCAGCCCGCCTGATAGCACTGAAGCTTTCTTT
CASSPPDSTEAFF
>TRBV7-9|many|.|TRBJ1-2
TGTGCCAGCAGCTTATCGGATGCTATTAACTATGGCTACACCTTC
CASSLSDAINYGYTF
>TRBV12-3/TRBV12-4|many|TRBD1|TRBJ2-1
TGTGCCAGCAGTTTAAGTGCCAGGGGGCCACGGCAGTTCTTC
CASSLSARGPRQFF
>TRBV24-1|few|.|TRBJ2-3
TGTGCCACCAGTGATTTTGGGGCAACGCAGTATTTT
CATSDFGATQYF
>TRBV15|.|TRBD2|TRBJ2-1
TGTGCCACCAGCAGCCGGACTAGCGGGGGGAATGAGCAGTTCTTC
CATSSRTSGGNEQFF
>TRBV5-5|few|.|TRBJ2-2
TGTGCCAGCAGCTTGCCGAGGGGGAGCACCGGGGAGCTGTTTTTT
CASSLPRGSTGELFF
>TRBV20-1|few|.|TRBJ2-7
TGCAGTGCTAGAGATCCATGGTCTGGAGTTGGCGAGCAGTACTTC
CSARDPWSGVGEQYF
>TRBV20-1|.|TRBD1|TRBJ2-5
TGCAGTGCCAACCGGGACAGCTCCGGGACCCAGTACTTC
CSANRDSSGTQYF
>TRBV12-3/TRBV12-4|few|.|TRBJ2-4
TGTGCCAGCCATACGGTGGGCGGCCAAGCCATTCAGTACTTC
CASHTVGGQAIQYF
>TRBV27|many|.|TRBJ2-1
TGTGCCAGCAGCCTATCGGAGTACAATGAGCAGTTCTTC
CASSLSEYNEQFF
>TRBV6-5|many|.|TRBJ1-6
TGTGCCAGCAGTTTGACATTAGAGTCACCCCTCCACTTT
CASSLTLESPLHF
>TRBV3-1|many|.|TRBJ2-1
TGTGCCAGCAGCCCGCCCGCTAGAGACAGGAGCCACAATGAGCAGTTCTTC
CASSPPARDRSHNEQFF
>TRBV4-3|.|.|TRBJ2-7
TGCGCCAGCAGCCAAAATCCTAACGAGCAGTACTTC
CASSQNPNEQYF
>TRBV27|.|TRBD1|TRBJ1-2
TGTGCCAGCAGTGTGACAGGGTTCCGCTATGGCTACACCTTC
CASSVTGFRYGYTF